The clone carrying this TCR beta chain was seen more than once but under ten times. The antigen is unknown. One entry per CDR3 protein results from TCRdb running MiXCR on the 5' RACE reads. The sample has approximately 490,000 distinct CDR3 sequences; 20% to 25% are singletons. The sample originates from a study of identical twins. Whole-study results and caveats: Excess twin sharing in beta out-of-frame sequences was weaker. Insertions were reduced in abundant cord blood beta clonotypes but not in memory repertoires. Twin pairs' shared out-of-frame alpha sequences were enriched in low generation probability.

The sample also formed part of further work on yellow fever vaccine responses in identical twins.

Sequences were obtained from CD4+ T cells sorted from blood. The sequence derives from a woman aged 18-29 years in good health.

The CDR3 loop is CASSLAAGGHADTQYF. CDR3 DNA: TGTGCCAGCAGTTTAGCTGCGGGGGGGCACGCAGATACGCAGTATTTT. V usage is TRBV12-3 or TRBV12-4 and J usage is TRBJ2-3, with TRBD2 matching 9 bases. The CDR3 runs 16 residues. V gave up 0 bases and J gave up 4 bases; unmatched junction bases: 5.